The 13 T cell receptor beta chains below come from one sample, sequenced in a study of blood T cell repertoires in COVID-19. The method was immunoSEQ multiplex PCR; TCRdb's version includes in-frame clones alone and lacks a portion of them. This table holds around 130,000 clones, around 83% found once. Input material: PBMCs or T cells enriched from blood (not recorded which). Receptors were obtained from a man aged 25 to 40 who had recovered from COVID-19.

This chain uses TRBV11-1 with TRBJ1-2; 10 bases are a match to TRBD1. Germline CDR1 and CDR2: SGHAT and FQDESV (reference sequence). This CDR3 is built from 16 residues. The V segment lost 1 base and the J segment 5 bases; nucleotides outside the gene matches: 7. The CDR3 DNA reads TGTGCCAGCAGCTTAGGCGGGACAGGGGATCGGTATGGCTACACCTTC. Translating it yields CASSLGGTGDRYGYTF.

The chain uses TRBV7-6 and TRBJ1-1; TRBD1 is a possible D gene (5 bases). The CDR3 loop spans 14 amino acids. Germline assignment: CDR1 SGHVS and CDR2 FNYEAQ. V was pared by 1 base and J by 6 bases, with 12 bases between. The CDR3 nucleotides are TGTGCCAGCAGCTTAGGGGGAGGGGTTGCTGAAGCTTTCTTT. It codes for CASSLGGGVAEAFF.

This sequence joins TRBV19 and TRBJ1-1, with D maybe TRBD1 (6 bases). CDR3 length: 14 amino acids. The ends were cut back, 7 bases at V and 1 base at J, with 13 bases in the middle. Germline lookup yields CDR1 LNHDA and CDR2 SQIVND (reference sequence). The DNA of the CDR3 is TGTGCCAGTATTACCGGGACAAGGAACACTGAAGCTTTCTTT. Amino acids: CASITGTRNTEAFF.

The table lists this clone with a few counts. CDR3 protein: CASSLVGTGENYGYTF. The CDR3 DNA reads as TGTGCCAGCAGCTTAGTCGGAACAGGGGAAAACTATGGCTACACCTTC. The J gene is TRBJ1-2, the V gene TRBV7-9; TRBD1 agrees at 7 bases. V lost 1 base and J lost 2; bases outside the gene matches: 7. Germline CDR1 and CDR2: SEHNR and FQNEAQ (reference sequence). The CDR3 contains 16 residues.

CDR3 DNA: TGTGCCAGCAGTCGAAACACAGGGGGAAAAGAGACCCAGTACTTC. Its protein is CASSRNTGGKETQYF. The rearrangement links TRBV3-1 (or the pseudogene TRBV3-2) to TRBJ2-5; 8 bases match TRBD1. Germline V gene lookup returns CDR1 LGHDT and CDR2 YNNKEL (reference sequence). V gave up 6 bases and J gave up 3 bases; unmatched junction bases: 9. The CDR3 length is 15 residues.

The chain joins TRBV12-3 or TRBV12-4 to TRBJ1-3; no firm D call. The ends were cut back, 8 bases at V and 8 bases at J, with 10 bases in the middle. The CDR3 totals 11 residues. This CDR3 is CASALSDTIYF. CDR3 coding DNA: TGTGCCAGCGCACTTTCGGACACCATATATTTT.

The CDR3 region is CASSLRKGVVTEAFF. The CDR3 nucleotides read TGTGCCAGCAGCTTACGAAAGGGGGTCGTCACTGAAGCTTTCTTT. The V call is TRBV7-8, the J call TRBJ1-1; D is perhaps TRBD1 (6 bases). Trimming shortened V by 2 bases and J by 4 bases, and 14 bases separated the two germline ends. The CDR3 extends over 15 amino acids. The germline V gene encodes CDR1 SGHVS and CDR2 FQNEAQ.

The rearrangement links TRBV18 to TRBJ1-1; unclear D gene. Trimming left V 10 bases short and J 2 bases short, with 14 bases between. Germline-derived CDR1 and CDR2 are KGHSH and LQKENI. The CDR3 loop spans 13 amino acids. CDR3 residues: CATAAGRNTEAFF. CDR3 nucleotide sequence: TGTGCCACCGCAGCGGGGAGAAACACTGAAGCTTTCTTT.

The gene calls are TRBV5-4 and TRBJ1-1; D ambiguous. The germline CDR1 and CDR2 sequences are SGHNT and YYREEE (reference sequence). This CDR3 is 13 amino acids long. V was cut by 0 bases and J by 3 bases, with 6 bases left in between. The CDR3 here is CASSLAPDTEAFF. In nucleotides, the CDR3 is TGTGCCAGCAGCTTGGCCCCCGACACTGAAGCTTTCTTT.

The chain employs TRBV12-5 and TRBJ2-3; 9 bases map to TRBD1. Trimming at V came to 1 base and at J to 5 bases, leaving 1 base not matched to a gene. This CDR3 is built from 14 residues. In germline, CDR1 is LGHNT, CDR2 FRNRAP. DNA of the CDR3: TGTGCTAGTGGTTTGGGACAGGGGGTAGATACGCAGTATTTT. Protein: CASGLGQGVDTQYF.

The rearrangement links TRBV18 to TRBJ1-1; no firm D call. Germline V gene data show CDR1 as KGHSH and CDR2 as LQKENI. With 2 bases removed from V and 0 bases from J, the gap between germline ends came to 10 bases. There are 15 residues in the CDR3. CDR3 region: CASSPGGSMNTEAFF. As DNA, the CDR3 is TGTGCCAGCTCACCAGGTGGCAGTATGAACACTGAAGCTTTCTTT.

This clone appeared a few times. The rearrangement uses TRBV3-1 (or the pseudogene TRBV3-2) and TRBJ2-1, with 8 positions matching TRBD1. V trimming: 4 bases; J trimming: 7 bases; junction bases outside the gene matches: 9. The germline V gene has CDR1 LGHDT and CDR2 YNNKEL (reference sequence). CDR3 length: 15 amino acids. The CDR3 DNA is TGTGCCAGCAGCCCGGGACAGGAGCTGTGGAATGAGCAGTTCTTC. As protein: CASSPGQELWNEQFF.

This chain links TRBV29-1 with TRBJ1-1; D remains unclear. Per germline, CDR1 SQVTM and CDR2 ANQGSEA. The CDR3 spans 12 residues. V was trimmed by 5 bases and J by 1 base, leaving 8 bases between them. As DNA, the CDR3 is TGCAGCGTTTCCCGAGGGAACACTGAAGCTTTCTTT. Translated: CSVSRGNTEAFF.